This entry is about one T cell receptor (beta chain). This specimen belongs to a study of T cell responses to AZD1222 COVID-19 vaccine. Study in general: Analysis merged second doses at about 4 or about 12 weeks.

Germline loops: CDR1 SGHRS, CDR2 YFSETQ. CDR3 size: 14 residues. With 5 bases removed from V and 1 base from J, the gap between germline ends came to 12 bases. Sequenced by immunoSEQ multiplex PCR; TCRdb stores in-frame clones only, minus some. This sample has approximately 90,000 clones; approximately 90% occur once, and the top ten carry more than 6.5%. The J gene is TRBJ2-5, the V gene TRBV5-1; the D is unclear. The TCR was taken from an adult in good health. This specimen consisted of peripheral blood, obtained on day 0 of AZD1222 vaccination. For the CDR3, the DNA is TGCGCCAGCAGTCCCGGACGGACCCAAGAGACCCAGTACTTC. Its protein is CASSPGRTQETQYF.